The sequence of this TCR beta chain was determined in a study of OX40 agonist ivuxolimab in advanced cancers. In the study overall: A diagnosis of hepatocellular carcinoma, melanoma, renal cell or head and neck cancer was present in dose-escalation patients. Three patients responded partially, comprising one with hepatocellular carcinoma and two with cutaneous melanoma.

Notes on the study in general: CD4+ and CD8+ T cells in blood underwent clonal expansion by week 6 at 0.1 to 3.0 mg/kg. Among some nonresponders, normalized T-cell clonal expansion was also low.

The data were produced by immunoSEQ multiplex PCR, yet TCRdb's version contains in-frame clones alone and is incomplete. The table lists around 37,000 clones, roughly 79% of them singletons. Concerning this clone itself: Its target is unknown.

This clonotype was sampled from an adult with an advanced solid tumor such as melanoma, head and neck, liver or kidney cancer. The sequencing here drew on CD4+ or CD8+ T cells sorted from blood, taken in a trial of the OX40 agonist ivuxolimab.

For the CDR3, the DNA is TGTGCCAGCACGGACAGGGGGCTAGCTAATGAAAAACTGTTTTTT. Translation: CASTDRGLANEKLFF. The gene calls are TRBV5-5 and TRBJ1-4; 11 bases agree with TRBD1. The CDR3 is made up of 15 amino acids. V was pared by 6 bases and J by 3 bases, with 4 bases of the junction left unmatched. Germline V CDR1 and CDR2: SGHKS, YYEKEE (reference sequence).